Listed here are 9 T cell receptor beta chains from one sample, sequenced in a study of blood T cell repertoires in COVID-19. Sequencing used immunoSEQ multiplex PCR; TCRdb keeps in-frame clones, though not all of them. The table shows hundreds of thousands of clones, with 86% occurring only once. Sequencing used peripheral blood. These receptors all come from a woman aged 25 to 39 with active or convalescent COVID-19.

As DNA, the CDR3 is TGTGCCAGCATCGAACAGGGGGCGCGGAATGAAAAACTGTTTTTT. Its protein is CASIEQGARNEKLFF. J is TRBJ1-4 and V is TRBV2; 9 bases fit TRBD1. This CDR3 has 15 residues. Germline V lookup: CDR1 SNHLY, CDR2 FYNNEI. Losses at the gene ends were 7 bases for V and 5 bases for J; bases not matched to a gene: 8.

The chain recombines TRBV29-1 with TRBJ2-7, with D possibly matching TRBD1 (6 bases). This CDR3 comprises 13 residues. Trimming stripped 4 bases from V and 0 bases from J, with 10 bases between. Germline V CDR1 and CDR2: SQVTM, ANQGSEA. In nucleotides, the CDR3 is TGCAGCGTTGTTGACAGGAGCTCCTACGAGCAGTACTTC. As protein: CSVVDRSSYEQYF.

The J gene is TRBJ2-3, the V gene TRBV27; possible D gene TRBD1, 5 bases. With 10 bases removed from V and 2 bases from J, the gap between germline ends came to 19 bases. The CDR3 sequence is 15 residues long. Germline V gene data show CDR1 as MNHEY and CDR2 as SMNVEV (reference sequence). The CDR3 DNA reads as TGTGCCACCAGCCCTCAGGGTCGCCCCACAGATACGCAGTATTTT. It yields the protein CATSPQGRPTDTQYF.

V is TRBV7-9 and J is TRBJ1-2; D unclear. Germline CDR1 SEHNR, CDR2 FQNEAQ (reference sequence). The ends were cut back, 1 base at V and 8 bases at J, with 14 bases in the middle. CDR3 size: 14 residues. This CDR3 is CASSLEAVTRGYTF. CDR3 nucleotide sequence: TGTGCCAGCAGCTTAGAGGCAGTAACGCGGGGCTACACCTTC.

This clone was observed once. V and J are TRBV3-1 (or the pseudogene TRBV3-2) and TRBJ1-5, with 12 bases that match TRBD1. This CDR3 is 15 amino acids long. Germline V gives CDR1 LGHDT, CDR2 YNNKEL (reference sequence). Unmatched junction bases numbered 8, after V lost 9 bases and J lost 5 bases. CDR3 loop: CASTPGTGGDQPQHF. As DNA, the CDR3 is TGTGCCAGTACACCGGGGACAGGGGGCGATCAGCCCCAGCATTTT.

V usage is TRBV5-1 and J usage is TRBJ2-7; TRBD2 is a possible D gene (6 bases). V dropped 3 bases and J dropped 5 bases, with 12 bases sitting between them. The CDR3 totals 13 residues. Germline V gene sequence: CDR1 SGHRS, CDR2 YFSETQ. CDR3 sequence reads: CASSWRDRNEQYF. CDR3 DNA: TGCGCCAGCAGCTGGAGGGACCGCAACGAGCAGTACTTC.

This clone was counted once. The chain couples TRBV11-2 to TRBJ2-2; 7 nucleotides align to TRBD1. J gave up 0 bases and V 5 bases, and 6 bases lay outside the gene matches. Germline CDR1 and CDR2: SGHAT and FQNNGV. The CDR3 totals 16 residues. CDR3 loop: CASSQIGTANTGELFF. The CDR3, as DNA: TGTGCCAGCAGCCAAATAGGGACAGCGAACACCGGGGAGCTGTTTTTT.

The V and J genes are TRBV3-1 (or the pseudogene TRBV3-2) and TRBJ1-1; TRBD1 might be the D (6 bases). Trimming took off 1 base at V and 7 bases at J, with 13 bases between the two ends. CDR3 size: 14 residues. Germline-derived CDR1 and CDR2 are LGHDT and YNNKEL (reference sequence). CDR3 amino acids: CASSQGAGANEAFF. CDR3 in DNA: TGTGCCAGCAGCCAAGGAGCAGGGGCAAATGAAGCTTTCTTT.

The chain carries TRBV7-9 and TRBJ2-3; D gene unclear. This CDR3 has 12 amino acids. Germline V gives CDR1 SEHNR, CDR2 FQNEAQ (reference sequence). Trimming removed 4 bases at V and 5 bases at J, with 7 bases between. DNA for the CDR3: TGTGCCAGCAGCTCTACCGAAGATACGCAGTATTTT. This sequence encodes CASSSTEDTQYF. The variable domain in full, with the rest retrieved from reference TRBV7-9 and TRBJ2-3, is DTGVSQNPRHKITKRGQNVTFRCDPISEHNRLYWYRQTLGQGPEFLTYFQNEAQLEKSRLLSDRFSAERPKGSFSTLEIQRTEQGDSAMYLCASSSTEDTQYFGPGTRLTVL.